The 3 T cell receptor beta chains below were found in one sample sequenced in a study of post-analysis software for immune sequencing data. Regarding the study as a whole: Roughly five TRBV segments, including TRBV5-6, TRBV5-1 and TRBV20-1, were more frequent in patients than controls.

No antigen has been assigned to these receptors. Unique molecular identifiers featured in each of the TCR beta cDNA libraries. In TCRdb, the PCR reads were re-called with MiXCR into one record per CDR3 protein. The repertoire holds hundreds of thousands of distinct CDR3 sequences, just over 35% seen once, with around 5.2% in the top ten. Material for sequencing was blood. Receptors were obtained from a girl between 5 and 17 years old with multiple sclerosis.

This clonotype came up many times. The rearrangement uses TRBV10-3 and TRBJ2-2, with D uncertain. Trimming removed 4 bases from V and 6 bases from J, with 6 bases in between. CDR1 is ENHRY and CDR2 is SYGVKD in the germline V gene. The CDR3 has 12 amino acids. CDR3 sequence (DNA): TGTGCCATCAGTGTAGGCGCCGGGGAGCTGTTTTTT. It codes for CAISVGAGELFF.

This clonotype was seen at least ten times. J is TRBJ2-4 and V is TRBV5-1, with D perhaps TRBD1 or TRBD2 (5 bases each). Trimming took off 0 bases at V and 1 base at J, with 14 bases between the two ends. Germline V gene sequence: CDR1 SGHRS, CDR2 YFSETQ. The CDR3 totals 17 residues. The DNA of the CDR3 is TGCGCCAGCAGCTTGGGGCCATCCCGGGACGCCAAAAACATTCAGTACTTC. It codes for CASSLGPSRDAKNIQYF.

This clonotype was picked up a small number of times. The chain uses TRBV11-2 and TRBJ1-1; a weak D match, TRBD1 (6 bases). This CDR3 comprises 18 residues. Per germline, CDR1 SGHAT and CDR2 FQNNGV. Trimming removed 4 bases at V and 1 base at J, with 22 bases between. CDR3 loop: CASSSEGQGRRRNTEAFF. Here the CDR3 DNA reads TGTGCCAGCAGCTCGGAGGGGCAGGGGCGCCGGAGGAACACTGAAGCTTTCTTT.